The present T cell receptor (beta chain) was sequenced within a study of cytomegalovirus exposure and HLA in healthy donors. It was with 60 Vbeta and 13 Jbeta primers that the PCR ran. Repertoires were generated with immunoSEQ multiplex PCR, while TCRdb's copy carries only in-frame clones and drops some. The sample lists 150,000 or so clones, more than 65% occurring once. The CDR3 length is 14 residues. Losses at the gene ends were 3 bases for V and 5 bases for J; bases not matched to a gene: 2. The germline CDR1 and CDR2 sequences are LNHNV and YYDKDF (reference sequence). The sample consisted of PBMCs. This receptor was identified in a man aged 30 to 39 in good health and CMV-seropositive. The V and J genes are TRBV15 and TRBJ2-3; 10 bases fit TRBD1. CDR3 in DNA: TGTGCCACCAGCAGGGACAGGGGGGAAGATACGCAGTATTTT. Translation gives CATSRDRGEDTQYF.